This is a list of T cell receptor beta chains from one sample in a study of regulatory T cells in long-lasting Graves disease. Via MiXCR, TCRdb re-called the multiplex PCR reads, giving one row per CDR3 protein. Among 360,000 or so distinct CDR3 sequences listed, about 16% were seen once. The data also belong to a second study, concerning T cells in Graves' hyperthyroidism and ophthalmopathy.

This specimen consisted of peripheral blood mononuclear cells (PBMCs), obtained at new diagnosis, from a patient treated with antithyroid drugs. These receptors were obtained from a woman in her late teens or twenties with Graves disease. CDR3s include the opening cysteine and the closing phenylalanine or tryptophan. Each record gives: V gene, D gene, clone size, J gene, CDR3 DNA, CDR3 protein. A D gene is named only where the DNA matches it firmly. A clone size is listed for some rows: how often the clone was seen (once, few, many), or a class if it is expanded.

>TRBV20-1|-|-|TRBJ2-3
TGCAGTGCCCAGCCAACTAGGGGAGATACGCAGTATTTT
CSAQPTRGDTQYF
>TRBV5-4|-|-|TRBJ2-5
TGTGCCAGCAGCTCCTACTCCCAAGAGACCCAGTACTTC
CASSSYSQETQYF
>TRBV5-1|-|few|TRBJ1-1
TGCGCCAGCAGCTCCTTGGCGGGCGGAATACACATGAACACTGAAGCTTTCTTT
CASSSLAGGIHMNTEAFF
>TRBV6-1|-|many|TRBJ2-2
TGTGCCAGCAGGCCGGGACACCTCAAGCACGGGGAGCTGTTTTTT
CASRPGHLKHGELFF
>TRBV28|-|many|TRBJ2-7
TGTGCCAGCAGTTTGTCACGACGGAACGGCGAGCAGTACTTC
CASSLSRRNGEQYF
>TRBV27|TRBD2|many|TRBJ2-1
TGTGCCAGCAGTTCGTATAGCGGGGGGGCAAACAATGAGCAGTTCTTC
CASSSYSGGANNEQFF
>TRBV15|-|few|TRBJ1-4
TGTGCCACCAGTGCGGGGGTTCGGACTAATGAAAAACTGTTTTTT
CATSAGVRTNEKLFF
>TRBV18|-|many|TRBJ1-2
TGTGCCAGCTCACCCCCCGACGGCTATGGCTACACCTTC
CASSPPDGYGYTF
>TRBV20-1|TRBD1|-|TRBJ1-1
TGCAGTGCTGTCAGGGGGACGAACACTGAAGCTTTCTTT
CSAVRGTNTEAFF
>TRBV28|TRBD2|many|TRBJ2-1
TGTGCCAGCAGTTTGTTACGTCTAGCGGGGGGGACATCCTACAATGAGCAGTTCTTC
CASSLLRLAGGTSYNEQFF
>TRBV28|-|few|TRBJ1-3
TGTGCCAGCAGTCCATTGGGGTCCGGAGACACCATATATTTT
CASSPLGSGDTIYF
>TRBV30|-|many|TRBJ1-2
TGTGCCTGGACCACAGGGCCCGTTGGCGGCTACACCTTC
CAWTTGPVGGYTF
>TRBV12-3/TRBV12-4|TRBD1|-|TRBJ2-2
TGTGCCAGCGGACAGGGGGTCGGGGAGCTGTTTTTT
CASGQGVGELFF
>TRBV6-2/TRBV6-3|TRBD1|many|TRBJ2-1
TGTGCCAGCAACGCCGGGCAGGGGGTTGGCAATGAGCAGTTCTTC
CASNAGQGVGNEQFF
>TRBV27|TRBD1|many|TRBJ2-7
TGTGCCAGCAGTGGACAGGGGGTCGACGAGCAGTACTTC
CASSGQGVDEQYF
>TRBV3-1|-|many|TRBJ2-2
TGTGCCAGCAGCCACTGGGGAGGTACCGGGGAGCTGTTTTTT
CASSHWGGTGELFF
>TRBV29-1|TRBD1|few|TRBJ2-7
TGCAGCGCCGCAGGGGGCGGCGGCGAGCAGTACTTC
CSAAGGGGEQYF
>TRBV20-1|-|-|TRBJ2-1
TGCAGTGCTAGAAGGACCCAAGCGAGCAATGAGCAGTTCTTC
CSARRTQASNEQFF
>TRBV3-1|-|many|TRBJ1-2
TGTGCCAGCAGCCAAGTATTGGTCAGGGACGAGGATGGCTACACCTTC
CASSQVLVRDEDGYTF
>TRBV5-1|-|many|TRBJ2-1
TGTGCCAGCAGCTTTGCCAAGGGACTGACAGTGTACAATGAGCAGTTCTTC
CASSFAKGLTVYNEQFF
>TRBV28|TRBD1|few|TRBJ1-1
TGTGCCAGCAGGGACAGGGGGGTTACTGAAGCTTTCTTT
CASRDRGVTEAFF
>TRBV18|TRBD2|few|TRBJ2-3
TGTGCCAGCTCGCCCCTGGGAGCGGGGGTCACAGATACGCAGTATTTT
CASSPLGAGVTDTQYF
>TRBV7-2|-|many|TRBJ1-3
TGTGCCAGCAGCCCTCGGACAGCTACCTCTGGAAACACCATATATTTT
CASSPRTATSGNTIYF